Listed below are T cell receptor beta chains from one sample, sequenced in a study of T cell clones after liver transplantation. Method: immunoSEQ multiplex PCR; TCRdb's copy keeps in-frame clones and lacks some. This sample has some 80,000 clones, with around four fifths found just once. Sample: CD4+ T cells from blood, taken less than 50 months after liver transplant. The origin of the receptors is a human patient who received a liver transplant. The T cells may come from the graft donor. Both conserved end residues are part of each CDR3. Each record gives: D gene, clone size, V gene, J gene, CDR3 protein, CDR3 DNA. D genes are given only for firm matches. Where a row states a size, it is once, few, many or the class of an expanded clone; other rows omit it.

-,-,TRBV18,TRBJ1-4,CASSPFHNEKLFF,TGTGCCAGCTCACCATTCCATAATGAAAAACTGTTTTTT
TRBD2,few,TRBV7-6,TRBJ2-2,CASSPRLAGVNSGELFF,TGTGCCAGCAGCCCTAGACTAGCGGGCGTTAATTCCGGGGAGCTGTTTTTT
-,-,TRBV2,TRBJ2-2,CASSERRSNTGELFF,TGTGCCAGCAGTGAACGCCGATCCAACACCGGGGAGCTGTTTTTT
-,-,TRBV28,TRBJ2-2,CASNDGANTGELFF,TGTGCCAGCAATGATGGCGCGAACACCGGGGAGCTGTTTTTT
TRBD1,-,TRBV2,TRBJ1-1,CASTGQYTEAFF,TGTGCCAGCACGGGACAGTACACTGAAGCTTTCTTT
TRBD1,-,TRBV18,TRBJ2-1,CASSPRGGQGRYNEQFF,TGTGCCAGCTCCCCACGAGGGGGACAGGGACGATACAATGAGCAGTTCTTC
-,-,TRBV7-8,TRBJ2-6,CASTEEGANVLTF,TGTGCCAGCACTGAGGAGGGGGCCAACGTCCTGACTTTC
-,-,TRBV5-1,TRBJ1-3,CASSPRRDSGNTIYF,TGCGCCAGCAGCCCCCGCAGGGACTCTGGAAACACCATATATTTT
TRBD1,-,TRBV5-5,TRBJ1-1,CASSFLAGGTEAFF,TGTGCCAGCAGCTTTTTGGCAGGGGGCACTGAAGCTTTCTTT
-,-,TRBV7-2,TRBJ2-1,CASSLYSGSYNEQFF,TGTGCCAGCAGCTTATATTCGGGCTCCTACAATGAGCAGTTCTTC
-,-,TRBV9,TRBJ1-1,CASSVGVGSEAFF,TGTGCCAGCAGCGTGGGGGTTGGCTCTGAAGCTTTCTTT
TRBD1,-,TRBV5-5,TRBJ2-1,CASSSRTGGYNEQFF,TGTGCCAGCAGCTCGCGGACAGGGGGCTACAATGAGCAGTTCTTC
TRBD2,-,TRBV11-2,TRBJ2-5,CASRRAGGLIPYQETQYF,TGTGCCAGCAGGCGAGCGGGAGGACTTATTCCTTACCAAGAGACCCAGTACTTC
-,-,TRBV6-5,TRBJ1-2,CASGRTANYGYTF,TGTGCCAGTGGCAGGACAGCTAACTATGGCTACACCTTC
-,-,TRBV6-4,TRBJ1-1,CASWWLTEAFF,TGTGCCAGCTGGTGGCTAACTGAAGCTTTCTTT
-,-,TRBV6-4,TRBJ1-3,CACESACWNTIYF,TGTGCCTGTGAGTCGGCGTGTTGGAACACCATATATTTT
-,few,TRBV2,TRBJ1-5,CASGPDRTINQPQHF,TGTGCCAGCGGACCTGACAGGACGATCAATCAGCCCCAGCATTTT
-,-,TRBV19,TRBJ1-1,CASSMASLGETEAFF,TGTGCCAGTAGTATGGCCAGTCTAGGTGAGACTGAAGCTTTCTTT
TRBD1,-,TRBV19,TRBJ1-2,CASTPGGQTYGYTF,TGTGCCAGTACTCCAGGGGGACAAACATATGGCTACACCTTC
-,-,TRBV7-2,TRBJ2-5,CASSLGLVASTQYF,TGTGCCAGCAGCTTGGGTCTCGTAGCGTCTACCCAGTACTTC
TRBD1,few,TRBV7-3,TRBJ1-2,CASSPTGASGYTF,TGTGCCAGCAGCCCGACAGGGGCGAGTGGCTACACCTTC
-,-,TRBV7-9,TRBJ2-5,CASSLGWQGKGETQYF,TGTGCCAGCAGCTTAGGTTGGCAGGGAAAAGGAGAGACCCAGTACTTC
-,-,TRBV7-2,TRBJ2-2,CASSFRPTGELFF,TGTGCCAGCAGCTTTCGTCCCACCGGGGAGCTGTTTTTT
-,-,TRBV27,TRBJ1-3,CASRTTSANTIYF,TGTGCCAGCCGAACCACCTCTGCAAACACCATATATTTT
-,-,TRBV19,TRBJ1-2,CASSIYTGTSYGYTF,TGTGCCAGTAGTATCTATACCGGGACAAGCTATGGCTACACCTTC
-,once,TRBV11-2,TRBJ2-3,CASSPTRGATGGTQYF,TGTGCCAGCAGCCCCACCCGGGGGGCGACCGGGGGGACGCAGTATTTT
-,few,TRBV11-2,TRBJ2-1,CASSLASGVDEQFF,TGTGCCAGCAGCTTGGCCTCGGGCGTCGATGAGCAGTTCTTC
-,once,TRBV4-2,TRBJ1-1,CASSHTPGENTEAFF,TGTGCCAGCAGCCATACCCCGGGGGAGAACACTGAAGCTTTCTTT
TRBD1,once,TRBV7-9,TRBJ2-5,CASSFRTGYLLAETQYF,TGTGCCAGCAGCTTTCGGACAGGGTATCTTTTGGCGGAGACCCAGTACTTC
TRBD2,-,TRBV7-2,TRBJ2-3,CASSPQGGGGTDTQYF,TGTGCCAGCAGCCCCCAGGGCGGGGGAGGGACAGATACGCAGTATTTT
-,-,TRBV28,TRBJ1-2,CASSSPRRANYGYTF,TGTGCCAGCAGCTCCCCCAGGCGAGCTAACTATGGCTACACCTTC
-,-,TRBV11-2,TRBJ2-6,CASRQGVRSGANVLTF,TGTGCCAGCAGACAGGGTGTCCGCTCTGGGGCCAACGTCCTGACTTTC